The 13 T cell receptor beta chains below all came from one sample that was sequenced in a study of vaccination and CD4 T cells after COVID-19. Their target antigens are unknown. Cultured CD4+ T cell DNA was sequenced using the Oncomine TCR Beta short-read assay. TCRdb recomputed calls from the PCR reads with MiXCR, one row per CDR3 protein. The sample records about 23,000 distinct CDR3 sequences, roughly 53% being singletons. Specified treatment: approximately 9-day PBMC culture with coronavirus spike peptide pools or control peptides (ViraFEST assay). The sample comprised CD4+ T cells from blood, cultured in vitro. These receptor sequences come from a human donor who had recovered from COVID-19.

The CDR3 nucleotides are TGTGCCAGCAGTTCCCCGGACCGACACTATGGCTACACCTTC. Amino acid sequence: CASSSPDRHYGYTF. V gene TRBV6-5 combines with J gene TRBJ1-2; no firm D call. There are 14 residues in the CDR3. V gave up 4 bases and J gave up 3 bases, with 12 bases separating them. Germline CDR1 reads MNHEY; CDR2 reads SVGAGI.

The chain combines TRBV27 with TRBJ1-5; no firm D call. CDR3 length equals 13 residues. Per germline, CDR1 MNHEY and CDR2 SMNVEV (reference sequence). The germline V and J ends were trimmed by 3 bases and 4 bases, with 7 bases remaining between them. The CDR3 here is CASSFGGNQPQHF. CDR3 DNA sequence: TGTGCCAGCAGTTTCGGCGGGAATCAGCCCCAGCATTTT.

This clonotype occurred a few times. The gene calls are TRBV20-1 and TRBJ2-5; the D is unclear. V was cut by 0 bases and J by 8 bases, with 16 bases left in between. Looked up from germline, CDR1 is DFQATT and CDR2 is SNEGSKA (reference sequence). This CDR3 contains 14 residues. The CDR3 region is CSARDRHPQGTQYF. CDR3 coding DNA: TGCAGTGCTAGAGATCGGCACCCCCAAGGAACCCAGTACTTC.

V is TRBV27 and J is TRBJ2-2; D not certain. CDR3 length: 13 amino acids. Per germline, CDR1 MNHEY and CDR2 SMNVEV (reference sequence). V lost 9 bases to trimming and J lost 4 bases, with 12 bases between them. Written as DNA, the CDR3 is TGTGCCAGTAGTCGTCCTAGCACCGGGGAGCTGTTTTTT. This codes for CASSRPSTGELFF.

This clonotype was seen more than once but under ten times. V usage is TRBV7-8 and J usage is TRBJ1-5, with 11 bases identical to TRBD1. The trim removed 0 bases at V and 7 bases at J, leaving 5 bases unmatched. The CDR3 contains 16 residues. Germline assignment: CDR1 SGHVS and CDR2 FQNEAQ. The chain's CDR3 is CASSLAGTGGKQPQHF. In DNA, the CDR3 is TGTGCCAGCAGCTTAGCAGGGACAGGGGGAAAGCAGCCCCAGCATTTT. Combining the CDR3 with reference TRBV7-8 and TRBJ1-5 gives the whole variable domain GAGVSQSPRYKVAKRGQDVALRCDPISGHVSLFWYQQALGQGPEFLTYFQNEAQLDKSGLPSDRFFAERPEGSVSTLKIQRTQQEDSAVYLCASSLAGTGGKQPQHFGDGTRLSIL.

The chain combines TRBV9 with TRBJ2-1; TRBD1 might be the D (5 bases). Looked up from germline, CDR1 is SGDLS and CDR2 is YYNGEE. This CDR3 spans 15 amino acids. Trimming removed 4 bases at V and 1 base at J, with 12 bases between. CDR3 amino acids: CASSITGRSYNEQFF. The CDR3 DNA sequence: TGTGCCAGCAGCATTACAGGAAGGTCCTACAATGAGCAGTTCTTC. Full variable domain (missing parts from reference TRBV9 and TRBJ2-1): DSGVTQTPKHLITATGQRVTLRCSPRSGDLSVYWYQQSLDQGLQFLIQYYNGEERAKGNILERFSAQQFPDLHSELNLSSLELGDSALYFCASSITGRSYNEQFFGPGTRLTVL.

This chain connects TRBV6-2 or TRBV6-3 to TRBJ1-5, with a weak D call TRBD1 (6 bases). Germline V gene lookup returns CDR1 MNHEY and CDR2 SVGEGT. The CDR3 extends over 15 amino acids. With 6 bases removed from V and 0 bases from J, the gap between germline ends came to 12 bases. The chain's CDR3 is CASRGTPISNQPQHF. Written as DNA, the CDR3 is TGTGCCAGCAGGGGGACACCGATTAGCAATCAGCCCCAGCATTTT.

This clonotype has a handful of counts. The rearrangement joins TRBV7-9 to TRBJ2-7; 7 nucleotides align to TRBD1. The CDR3 has 13 amino acids. The trim removed 3 bases at V and 5 bases at J, leaving 4 bases unmatched. Germline V gene data show CDR1 as SEHNR and CDR2 as FQNEAQ (reference sequence). CDR3 region: CASSLTGLDEQYF. As DNA, the CDR3 is TGTGCCAGCAGCTTGACAGGGCTCGACGAGCAGTACTTC.

The chain employs TRBV19 and TRBJ1-1; D is undetermined. Germline V gene lookup returns CDR1 LNHDA and CDR2 SQIVND (reference sequence). The CDR3 sequence is 13 residues long. Trimming left V 9 bases short and J 2 bases short, with 13 bases between. This CDR3 is CASSTDYNTEAFF. In DNA form, the CDR3 reads TGTGCCAGCAGCACAGACTACAACACTGAAGCTTTCTTT.

This clonotype appeared once. The chain has TRBV30 and TRBJ2-5; the D gene could be TRBD1 or TRBD2 (6 bases each). The CDR3 runs 15 residues. The germline V gene has CDR1 GTSNPN and CDR2 SVGIG (reference sequence). Trimming shortened V by 3 bases and J by 2 bases, and 16 bases separated the two germline ends. The CDR3 sequence is CAWSHGQGRQETQYF. In DNA, the CDR3 is TGTGCCTGGAGCCACGGGCAGGGGAGGCAAGAGACCCAGTACTTC. Using reference TRBV30 and TRBJ2-5 for the parts outside the CDR3, the full variable domain is SQTIHQWPATLVQPVGSPLSLECTVEGTSNPNLYWYRQAAGRGLQLLFYSVGIGQISSEVPQNLSASRPQDRQFILSSKKLLLSDSGFYLCAWSHGQGRQETQYFGPGTRLLVL.

The sample holds a few counts of this clonotype. The chain is built from TRBV7-9 and TRBJ1-1, with D tentatively TRBD1 (6 bases). V was shortened by 11 bases and J by 3 bases, with 16 bases between the two germline ends. This CDR3 is 13 amino acids long. Germline CDR1 SEHNR, CDR2 FQNEAQ (reference sequence). The CDR3 loop reads CAGRQARDTEAFF. The CDR3 DNA follows: TGTGCCGGCCGACAGGCCCGGGACACTGAAGCTTTCTTT.

The chain employs TRBV19 and TRBJ1-2; 10 nucleotides agree with TRBD1. The length of the CDR3 is 15 residues. Germline-derived CDR1 and CDR2 are LNHDA and SQIVND (reference sequence). Trimming removed 5 bases from V and 5 bases from J; junction bases left unmatched: 8. CDR3 residues: CASSPGQGVGYGYTF. The CDR3 DNA is TGTGCCAGTAGTCCAGGACAGGGGGTTGGGTATGGCTACACCTTC.

The rearrangement links TRBV20-1 to TRBJ1-4; the match to TRBD1 covers 8 bases. The CDR3 runs 13 residues. With 5 bases clipped from V and 7 bases from J, the junction kept 6 bases outside the gene matches. Per the germline V gene, CDR1 is DFQATT and CDR2 is SNEGSKA (reference sequence). This chain's CDR3 is CSARAGGFEKLFF. The CDR3 bases are TGCAGTGCTCGCGCAGGGGGCTTTGAAAAACTGTTTTTT.